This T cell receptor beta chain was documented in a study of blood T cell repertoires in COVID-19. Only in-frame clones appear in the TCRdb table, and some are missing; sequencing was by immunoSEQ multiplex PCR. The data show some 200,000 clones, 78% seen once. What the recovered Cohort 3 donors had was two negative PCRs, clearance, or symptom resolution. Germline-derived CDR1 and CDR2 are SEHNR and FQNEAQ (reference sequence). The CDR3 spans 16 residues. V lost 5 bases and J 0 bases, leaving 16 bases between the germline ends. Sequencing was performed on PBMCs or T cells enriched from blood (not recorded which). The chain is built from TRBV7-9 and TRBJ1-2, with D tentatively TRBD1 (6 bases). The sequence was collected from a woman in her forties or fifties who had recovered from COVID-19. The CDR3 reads CASSHKGETSNYGYTF. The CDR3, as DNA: TGTGCCAGCAGCCATAAGGGGGAAACGTCTAACTATGGCTACACCTTC.